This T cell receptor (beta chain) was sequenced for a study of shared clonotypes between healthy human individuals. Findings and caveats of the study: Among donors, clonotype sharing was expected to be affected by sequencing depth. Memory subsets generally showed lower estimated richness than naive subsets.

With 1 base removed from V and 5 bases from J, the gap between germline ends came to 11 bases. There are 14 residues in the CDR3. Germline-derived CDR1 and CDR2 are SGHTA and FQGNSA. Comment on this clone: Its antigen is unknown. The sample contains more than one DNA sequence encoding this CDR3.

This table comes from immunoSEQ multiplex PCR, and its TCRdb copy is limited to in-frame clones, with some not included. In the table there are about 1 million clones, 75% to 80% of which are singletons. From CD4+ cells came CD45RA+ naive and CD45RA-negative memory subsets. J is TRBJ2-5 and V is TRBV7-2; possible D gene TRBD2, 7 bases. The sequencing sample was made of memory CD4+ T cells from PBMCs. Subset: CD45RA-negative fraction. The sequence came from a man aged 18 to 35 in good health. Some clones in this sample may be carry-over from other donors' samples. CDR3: CASSLVGGRETQYF. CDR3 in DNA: TGTGCCAGCAGCTTAGTCGGGGGGCGGGAGACCCAGTACTTC.